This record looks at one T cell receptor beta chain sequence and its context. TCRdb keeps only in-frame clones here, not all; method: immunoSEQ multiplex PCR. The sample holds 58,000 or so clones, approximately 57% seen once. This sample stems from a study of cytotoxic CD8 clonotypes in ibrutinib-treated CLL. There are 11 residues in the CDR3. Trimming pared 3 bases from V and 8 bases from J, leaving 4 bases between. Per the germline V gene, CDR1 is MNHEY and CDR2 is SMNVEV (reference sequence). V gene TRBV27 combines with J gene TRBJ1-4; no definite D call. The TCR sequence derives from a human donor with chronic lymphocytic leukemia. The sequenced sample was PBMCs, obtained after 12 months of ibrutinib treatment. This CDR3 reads CASSFGEKLFF. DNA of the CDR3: TGTGCCAGCAGTTTTGGGGAAAAACTGTTTTTT. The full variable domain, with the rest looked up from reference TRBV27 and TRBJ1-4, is EAQVTQNPRYLITVTGKKLTVTCSQNMNHEYMSWYRQDPGLGLRQIYYSMNVEVTDKGDVPEGYKVSRKEKRNFPLILESPSPNQTSLYFCASSFGEKLFFGSGTQLSVL.